One sample yielded the 4 T cell receptor beta chains listed below, sequenced in a study of T cells in Graves' hyperthyroidism and ophthalmopathy. The source material, RNA transcripts, was used to amplify TCR beta CDR3 regions. RT-PCR in the first round (using the HTBI primer set) targeted the TCR CDR3. TCRdb recomputed calls from the multiplex PCR reads with MiXCR, one row per CDR3 protein. The repertoire holds fewer than 550,000 distinct CDR3 sequences, with roughly a quarter as singletons. Sample: blood. All receptors come from a woman in her thirties with Graves' ophthalmopathy.

J is TRBJ2-7 and V is TRBV6-5; D may match TRBD1 or TRBD2 (5 bases each). V was clipped by 0 bases and J by 2 bases, with 11 bases between them. The CDR3 totals 15 residues. The V gene's germline CDR1 is MNHEY and CDR2 SVGAGI. The CDR3 spells CASSYSRGPAYEQYF. The CDR3 DNA sequence: TGTGCCAGCAGTTACTCGAGGGGTCCCGCCTACGAGCAGTACTTC.

As to this clonotype: One end of the junction is discordant with germline, which a read error may explain. For the CDR3, the DNA is TGCAGTGCTGTCGGAACGGCTGACGCTTTCTTT. The encoded protein is CSAVGTADAFF. The chain is built from TRBV20-1 and TRBJ1-1; no clear D. Looked up from germline, CDR1 is DFQATT and CDR2 is SNEGSKA (reference sequence). The CDR3 spans 11 residues.

This clonotype came up a few times. The chain couples TRBV6-1 to TRBJ1-1; unclear D gene. The CDR3 runs 12 residues. Germline CDR1 MNHNS, CDR2 SASEGT. Trimming shortened V by 8 bases and J by 5 bases, and 12 bases separated the two germline ends. The CDR3, as DNA: TGTGCCAGCGAAACGGGTGGGACTGAAGCTTTCTTT. It yields the protein CASETGGTEAFF.

The rearrangement links TRBV29-1 to TRBJ1-1; 7 bases fit TRBD1. V lost 6 bases, J lost 4 bases, and 8 bases stayed unmatched. CDR1 is SQVTM, CDR2 ANQGSEA, per germline. The CDR3 is 13 residues long. The CDR3 protein is CSVGTVVSTEAFF. The CDR3 bases are TGCAGCGTCGGGACAGTAGTTAGCACTGAAGCTTTCTTT. Based on the CDR3 plus reference TRBV29-1 and TRBJ1-1, the full variable domain is SAVISQKPSRDICQRGTSLTIQCQVDSQVTMMFWYRQQPGQSLTLIATANQGSEATYESGFVIDKFPISRPNLTFSTLTVSNMSPEDSSIYLCSVGTVVSTEAFFGQGTRLTVV.